The 32 T cell receptor beta chains below all came from one sample that was sequenced in a study of shared clonotypes between healthy human individuals. TCRdb's table, derived via immunoSEQ multiplex PCR, lists solely in-frame clones and lacks some. The sample holds hundreds of thousands of clones, around 97% seen once. The sample comprised naive CD4+ T cells sorted from blood. Stated subset: CD45RA+ positively selected. The receptors were gathered from a woman between 25 and 40 years old in good health.

This chain connects TRBV7-3 to TRBJ2-1; perhaps TRBD2 as D (6 bases). The CDR3 is made up of 18 amino acids. In germline, CDR1 is SGHTA, CDR2 FQGTGA. V dropped 2 bases and J dropped 0 bases, with 17 bases sitting between them. The chain's CDR3 is CASSLEAAGPGSYNEQFF. For the CDR3, the DNA is TGTGCCAGCAGCTTAGAGGCTGCGGGACCAGGCTCCTACAATGAGCAGTTCTTC.

V usage is TRBV4-1 and J usage is TRBJ2-7; 9 bases map to TRBD2. The CDR3 loop spans 15 amino acids. Germline V gene lookup returns CDR1 MGHRA and CDR2 YSYEKL. J lost 5 bases, V lost 1 base, and 6 bases had no gene match. The chain's CDR3 is CASSQGGRVIDEQYF. In DNA, the CDR3 is TGCGCCAGCAGCCAAGGCGGGAGGGTCATTGACGAGCAGTACTTC.

The V and J genes are TRBV29-1 and TRBJ2-3; the D is unclear. Germline assignment: CDR1 SQVTM and CDR2 ANQGSEA. Trimming shortened V by 4 bases and J by 2 bases, and 16 bases separated the two germline ends. This CDR3 comprises 15 residues. The CDR3 bases are TGCAGCGTTGGAAGTATATGGATGAACACAGATACGCAGTATTTT. It translates to CSVGSIWMNTDTQYF.

V gene TRBV23-1 combines with J gene TRBJ2-7, with D possibly matching TRBD1 (5 bases). TRBV23-1 qualifies as an ORF whose function is uncertain. The CDR3 consists of 14 residues. The V end lost 4 bases, the J end lost 2 bases, and 12 bases lay between the germline ends. This CDR3 reads CASSPLQVPYEQYF. The CDR3 DNA is TGCGCCAGCAGTCCTTTACAGGTACCCTACGAGCAGTACTTC.

The V call is TRBV5-6, the J call TRBJ1-4, with D tentatively TRBD1 (5 bases). Per the germline V gene, CDR1 is SGHDT and CDR2 is YYEEEE. V lost 2 bases to trimming and J lost 5 bases, with 16 bases between them. The CDR3 has 16 residues. CDR3 residues: CASSFLGTKSNEKLFF. CDR3 DNA sequence: TGTGCCAGCAGCTTTTTGGGGACCAAGTCCAATGAAAAACTGTTTTTT.

This chain connects TRBV6-5 to TRBJ1-3; 10 bases are shared with TRBD1. The CDR3 runs to 13 residues. The junction had 1 base not matched to a gene; V was cut back by 4 bases and J by 7 bases. CDR1 is MNHEY and CDR2 is SVGAGI in the germline V gene. The CDR3 region has the DNA TGTGCCAGCAGTTGGGGACAGGGGAACACCATATATTTT. Its translation: CASSWGQGNTIYF.

The V call is TRBV11-2, the J call TRBJ2-2; D is unresolved. V dropped 1 base and J dropped 5 bases, with 5 bases sitting between them. The CDR3 has 13 amino acids. Per the germline V gene, CDR1 is SGHAT and CDR2 is FQNNGV. In DNA form, the CDR3 reads TGTGCCAGCAGCTTAGGGGGTACCGGGGAGCTGTTTTTT. As protein: CASSLGGTGELFF. The whole variable domain, filled in from reference TRBV11-2 and TRBJ2-2, reads EAGVAQSPRYKIIEKRQSVAFWCNPISGHATLYWYQQILGQGPKLLIQFQNNGVVDDSQLPKDRFSAERLKGVDSTLKIQPAKLEDSAVYLCASSLGGTGELFFGEGSRLTVL.

This chain uses TRBV2 with TRBJ1-2, with 8 bases aligning to TRBD1. This CDR3 has 13 amino acids. Germline lookup yields CDR1 SNHLY and CDR2 FYNNEI. V lost 8 bases to trimming and J lost 8 bases; unmatched junction nucleotides: 10. CDR3 amino acids: CASWTGKIRGYTF. CDR3 in DNA: TGTGCCAGCTGGACAGGGAAGATTCGGGGCTACACCTTC. The variable domain in full, completed from reference TRBV2 and TRBJ1-2, reads EPEVTQTPSHQVTQMGQEVILRCVPISNHLYFYWYRQILGQKVEFLVSFYNNEISEKSEIFDDQFSVERPDGSNFTLKIRSTKLEDSAMYFCASWTGKIRGYTFGSGTRLTVV.

V usage is TRBV10-3 and J usage is TRBJ2-2, with D unresolved. The germline CDR1 and CDR2 sequences are ENHRY and SYGVKD. The CDR3 contains 14 residues. Between the trimmed V and J ends, which lost 6 bases and 0 bases, there was a span of 8 bases. CDR3 residues: CAISPWTNTGELFF. The CDR3 DNA reads as TGTGCCATCAGCCCGTGGACGAACACCGGGGAGCTGTTTTTT.

This chain joins TRBV19 and TRBJ2-7, with 10 bases that match TRBD2. The germline gives CDR1 LNHDA, CDR2 SQIVND (reference sequence). The CDR3 has 15 amino acids. V was clipped by 7 bases and J by 6 bases; unmatched bases: 12. The CDR3 DNA follows: TGTGCCAGTACAAGCGGGAGGGCCGGGGTTGGCGAGCAGTACTTC. Protein sequence: CASTSGRAGVGEQYF.

The chain is built from TRBV7-6 and TRBJ2-2; a possible D gene is TRBD2 (7 bases). The germline V and J ends were trimmed by 8 bases and 3 bases, with 19 bases remaining between them. This CDR3 region has 16 residues. The germline CDR1 and CDR2 sequences are SGHVS and FNYEAQ. The CDR3 coding sequence is TGTGCCAGCCTACGGGAGAGGGGGGGTTACACCGGGGAGCTGTTTTTT. Translating gives CASLRERGGYTGELFF.

The V gene is TRBV7-7, the J gene TRBJ2-5; 8 bases align to TRBD2. Germline assignment: CDR1 SSHAT and CDR2 FNYEAQ (reference sequence). The CDR3 runs to 16 residues. V trimming: 1 base; J trimming: 2 bases; junction bases outside the gene matches: 6. The CDR3 DNA is TGTGCCAGCAGCTTAGGGGTAACTAGCGGACAAGAGACCCAGTACTTC. Amino acid sequence: CASSLGVTSGQETQYF. Looking up the rest from reference TRBV7-7 and TRBJ2-5 gives the full variable domain: GAGVSQSPRYKVTKRGQDVTLRCDPISSHATLYWYQQALGQGPEFLTYFNYEAQPDKSGLPSDRFSAERPEGSISTLTIQRTEQRDSAMYRCASSLGVTSGQETQYFGPGTRLLVL.

The genes are TRBV5-1 and TRBJ2-7, with 10 positions matching TRBD2. CDR1 is SGHRS, CDR2 YFSETQ, per germline. The CDR3 sequence is 14 residues long. V shed 0 bases and J 6 bases; nucleotides not matched to a gene: 3. The CDR3 sequence is CASSLVTSGTEQYF. CDR3 nucleotides: TGCGCCAGCAGCTTGGTTACTAGCGGGACCGAGCAGTACTTC.

This rearrangement joins TRBV27 to TRBJ2-2; 8 bases map to TRBD1. The germline CDR1 and CDR2 sequences are MNHEY and SMNVEV (reference sequence). The CDR3 loop spans 14 amino acids. The V and J ends lost 7 bases and 6 bases, in that order; junction bases with no gene match: 7. For the CDR3, the DNA is TGTGCCAGCACCAAGACAGGGGTGGCCGGGGAGCTGTTTTTT. It codes for CASTKTGVAGELFF.

This chain uses TRBV9 with TRBJ1-1; possibly TRBD1 for D (5 bases). Trimming took 4 bases from V and 4 from J, leaving 11 bases between them. CDR1 and CDR2 (germline): SGDLS, YYNGEE. The CDR3 has 13 residues. The chain's CDR3 is CASSFQGTTEAFF. As DNA, the CDR3 is TGTGCCAGCAGCTTCCAGGGAACCACTGAAGCTTTCTTT.

This sequence joins TRBV19 and TRBJ2-1; D is possibly TRBD1 (5 bases). The CDR3 consists of 15 residues. With 5 bases removed from V and 1 base from J, the gap between germline ends came to 12 bases. CDR1 is LNHDA and CDR2 is SQIVND in the germline V gene (reference sequence). CDR3 nucleotide sequence: TGTGCCAGTAGTTTAGGGGTCGGATCCTACAATGAGCAGTTCTTC. It is translated as CASSLGVGSYNEQFF.

The V and J genes are TRBV28 and TRBJ1-1; no firm D call. The CDR3 has 11 amino acids. V was clipped by 9 bases and J by 3 bases, with 8 bases between them. Germline-derived CDR1 and CDR2 are MDHEN and SYDVKM. The CDR3 nucleotides are TGTGCCAGTACCGGCCACACTGAAGCTTTCTTT. It translates to CASTGHTEAFF.

A remark on this clone: The final CDR3 position lacks the conserved phenylalanine or tryptophan, pointing to a likely read error. Because the CDR3's place on the DNA is in doubt, the DNA is left out and the CDR3 is given as listed by TCRdb. The V call is TRBV12-5, the J call TRBJ2-7; the table's D call TRBD2 went unverified against the DNA. The CDR3 adds up to 8 amino acids, both ends counted. The germline gives CDR1 LGHNT, CDR2 FRNRAP. CDR3 sequence reads: CAAPLPPY.

This rearrangement joins TRBV6-1 to TRBJ1-2, with 8 bases that match TRBD1. CDR1 MNHNS and CDR2 SASEGT come from the germline V gene. The junction had 13 bases not matched to a gene; V was cut back by 2 bases and J by 5 bases. The CDR3 is 17 amino acids. The CDR3 protein is CASSERISGTGIYGYTF. Here the CDR3 DNA reads TGTGCCAGCAGTGAAAGGATTTCGGGGACAGGAATTTATGGCTACACCTTC.

The chain couples TRBV19 to TRBJ2-7; no clear D gene. With 6 bases removed from V and 5 bases from J, the gap between germline ends came to 14 bases. This CDR3 has 13 amino acids. CDR1 is LNHDA and CDR2 is SQIVND in the germline V gene (reference sequence). The CDR3 region is CASSDTRGDEQYF. CDR3 bases: TGTGCCAGTAGCGACACACGTGGGGACGAGCAGTACTTC.

CDR3 sequence (DNA): TGTGCCTGGAGTCTCCGGGACACCCACGCACTATCCTACACCTTC. This gives the protein CAWSLRDTHALSYTF. The chain couples TRBV30 to TRBJ1-2; possible D gene TRBD1, 6 bases. The germline V gene has CDR1 GTSNPN and CDR2 SVGIG (reference sequence). The CDR3 is 15 amino acids. The V and J ends lost 2 bases and 10 bases respectively, with 23 bases between them.

The genes are TRBV27 and TRBJ2-3; tentative D call: TRBD1 (6 bases). Per germline, CDR1 MNHEY and CDR2 SMNVEV (reference sequence). Trimming left V 5 bases short and J 3 bases short, with 9 bases between. CDR3 length: 13 amino acids. The CDR3 nucleotides are TGTGCCAGCAGTGAAGGGGGTACAGATACGCAGTATTTT. This translates into CASSEGGTDTQYF.

The rearrangement joins TRBV23-1 to TRBJ2-4; tentatively, D is TRBD1 (5 bases). TRBV23-1 is known as an ORF, though its function is uncertain. The CDR3 loop spans 16 amino acids. V lost 6 bases and J 2 bases, leaving 17 bases between the germline ends. CDR3: CASSLLREETKNIQYF. CDR3 coding DNA: TGCGCCAGCAGCCTCCTCAGGGAAGAAACCAAAAACATTCAGTACTTC.

This sequence joins TRBV27 and TRBJ2-2; maybe TRBD2 (6 bases). Germline loops: CDR1 MNHEY, CDR2 SMNVEV (reference sequence). Trimming took 7 bases from V and 0 from J, leaving 12 bases between them. The CDR3 consists of 15 residues. DNA for the CDR3: TGTGCCAGCACCCGCCGGGACTCGAACACCGGGGAGCTGTTTTTT. Its translation is CASTRRDSNTGELFF.

The genes are TRBV28 and TRBJ2-1, with D perhaps TRBD2 (6 bases). Trimming took off 4 bases at V and 15 bases at J, with 16 bases between the two ends. CDR1 is MDHEN and CDR2 is SYDVKM in the germline V gene. CDR3 length equals 12 residues. CDR3 in DNA: TGTGCCAGCAGTTCCCGGACTACTACGCGGTTCTTC. It specifies CASSSRTTTRFF. The whole variable domain, remainder taken from reference TRBV28 and TRBJ2-1, is DVKVTQSSRYLVKRTGEKVFLECVQDMDHENMFWYRQDPGLGLRLIYFSYDVKMKEKGDIPEGYSVSREKKERFSLILESASTNQTSMYLCASSSRTTTRFFGPGTRLTVL.

V gene TRBV5-1 combines with J gene TRBJ2-2; D might be TRBD2 (5 bases). The CDR3 covers 14 residues. V lost 9 bases and J 4 bases, leaving 16 bases between the germline ends. Germline V gene sequence: CDR1 SGHRS, CDR2 YFSETQ. CDR3 in DNA: TGCGCCACCAGTCAGGAGGTGGGCACCGGGGAGCTGTTTTTT. Translated, it gives CATSQEVGTGELFF.

The chain combines TRBV5-1 with TRBJ1-1; tentatively, D is TRBD1 (5 bases). Germline-derived CDR1 and CDR2 are SGHRS and YFSETQ. Trimming cost V 1 base and J 5 bases, with 12 bases left between them. The CDR3 runs 14 residues. The CDR3 spells CASSLWDPRTEAFF. The DNA of the CDR3 is TGCGCCAGCAGCTTGTGGGACCCTCGGACTGAAGCTTTCTTT.

This clone is a singleton in its sample. The rearrangement uses TRBV6-5 and TRBJ2-2, with a tentative D call TRBD1 (6 bases). This CDR3 is 15 amino acids long. The germline V gene encodes CDR1 MNHEY and CDR2 SVGAGI. The V end was cut by 4 bases, the J end by 4 bases, with 13 bases between. This CDR3 is CASSSQSDSTGELFF. CDR3 DNA sequence: TGTGCCAGCAGTTCGCAATCGGACAGCACCGGGGAGCTGTTTTTT.

The chain uses TRBV10-3 and TRBJ2-7, with no clear D. V shed 4 bases and J shed 2 bases, with 9 bases lying between them. From germline, CDR1 is ENHRY and CDR2 SYGVKD. The CDR3 spans 13 residues. CDR3 loop: CAISGSVTYEQYF. CDR3 DNA: TGTGCCATCAGTGGATCCGTTACCTACGAGCAGTACTTC.

V is TRBV7-8 and J is TRBJ2-7; TRBD1 is a possible D gene (6 bases). CDR1 is SGHVS and CDR2 is FQNEAQ in the germline V gene. CDR3 length: 18 amino acids. The V gene lost 6 bases and the J gene lost 7 bases, with 31 bases spanning the gap. CDR3 in amino acids: CASRPRGSVEERTKEQYF. As DNA, the CDR3 is TGTGCCAGCAGGCCAAGGGGGTCAGTGGAGGAACGAACCAAAGAGCAGTACTTC. Using reference TRBV7-8 and TRBJ2-7 for the parts outside the CDR3, the full variable domain is GAGVSQSPRYKVAKRGQDVALRCDPISGHVSLFWYQQALGQGPEFLTYFQNEAQLDKSGLPSDRFFAERPEGSVSTLKIQRTQQEDSAVYLCASRPRGSVEERTKEQYFGPGTRLTVT.

This clone was seen a single time. The V gene is TRBV19, the J gene TRBJ2-5; 7 positions match TRBD1. CDR3 length: 13 residues. The V gene's germline CDR1 is LNHDA and CDR2 SQIVND (reference sequence). The ends lost 5 bases at V and 2 bases at J; junction bases unmatched: 2. CDR3 amino acids: CASSEGQQETQYF. The DNA of the CDR3 is TGTGCCAGTAGTGAGGGACAGCAAGAGACCCAGTACTTC.

The V call is TRBV28, the J call TRBJ2-7; D unresolved. The germline CDR1 and CDR2 sequences are MDHEN and SYDVKM. The CDR3 totals 12 residues. The ends were cut back, 2 bases at V and 5 bases at J, with 7 bases in the middle. In DNA, the CDR3 is TGTGCCAGCAGTTTAAGTAGGAACGAGCAGTACTTC. The encoded protein is CASSLSRNEQYF.